Listed below are T cell receptor beta chains from one sample, sequenced in a study of T cell repertoires in cytomegalovirus infection. MiXCR was run by TCRdb on the reads, yielding one entry per CDR3 protein. The data hold roughly 180,000 distinct CDR3 sequences, with less than 25% observed a single time. Antigen specificity for these receptors is unknown. The sequenced sample was CD8+ T cells from cultured PBMCs, obtained from culture after CMV antigen stimulation. The receptors come from a human donor in good health (CMV status not recorded). Some clones in this sample may be carry-over from other donors' samples. Each CDR3 is given with its conserved first and last residue. The D gene is left open where the match is weak. Size is stated for part of the rows, as once, few or many counts, or as a class when the clone is expanded.

j_gene: TRBJ1-1; abundance: few; d_gene: .; v_gene: TRBV2; CDR3nt: TGTGCCAGCAGTGAAGGGTTAACGACGGGTATCACTGAAGCTTTCTTT; CDR3aa: CASSEGLTTGITEAFF
j_gene: TRBJ1-4; abundance: few; d_gene: TRBD1; v_gene: TRBV7-6; CDR3nt: TGTGCCAGCAGCTTAGCTCCATCGGGCAGGGGGTATGGTGAAAAACTGTTTTTT; CDR3aa: CASSLAPSGRGYGEKLFF
j_gene: TRBJ2-7; abundance: .; d_gene: .; v_gene: TRBV20-1; CDR3nt: TGCAGTGCTAGAGACCAGGGGATAGGAACCTACGAGCAGTACTTC; CDR3aa: CSARDQGIGTYEQYF
j_gene: TRBJ2-7; abundance: .; d_gene: .; v_gene: TRBV4-1; CDR3nt: TGCGCCAGCAGCGAACAGGTAGAGGGCTACGAGCAGTACTTC; CDR3aa: CASSEQVEGYEQYF
j_gene: TRBJ1-2; abundance: .; d_gene: .; v_gene: TRBV7-6; CDR3nt: TGTGCCAGCAGCTCCATCCGGGGATCTAACTATGGCTACACCTTC; CDR3aa: CASSSIRGSNYGYTF
j_gene: TRBJ2-7; abundance: few; d_gene: .; v_gene: TRBV9; CDR3nt: TGTGCCAGCAGCGTAGGGATTTCCCACGAGCAGTACTTC; CDR3aa: CASSVGISHEQYF
j_gene: TRBJ1-1; abundance: .; d_gene: .; v_gene: TRBV7-6; CDR3nt: TGTGCCAGCAAACAGTCCGTGAACACTGAAGCTTTCTTT; CDR3aa: CASKQSVNTEAFF
j_gene: TRBJ2-7; abundance: few; d_gene: .; v_gene: TRBV7-2; CDR3nt: TGTGCCAGCACCTTAGGGGGTTACGAGCAGTACTTC; CDR3aa: CASTLGGYEQYF
j_gene: TRBJ2-1; abundance: many; d_gene: TRBD1; v_gene: TRBV10-2; CDR3nt: TGCGCCAGCAGATTGGGACAGCTGAGCTCCTACAATGAGCAGTTCTTC; CDR3aa: CASRLGQLSSYNEQFF
j_gene: TRBJ2-7; abundance: .; d_gene: .; v_gene: TRBV7-9; CDR3nt: TGTGCCAGCAGCTCAGGCTCGGTGGGGGCATTATACGAGCAGTACTTC; CDR3aa: CASSSGSVGALYEQYF
j_gene: TRBJ2-7; abundance: few; d_gene: .; v_gene: TRBV20-1; CDR3nt: TGCAGTGCTAGAGATCAGGAGGGTAGGGACGAGCAGTACTTC; CDR3aa: CSARDQEGRDEQYF
j_gene: TRBJ2-3; abundance: .; d_gene: .; v_gene: TRBV6-8; CDR3nt: TGTGCCAGCAGAGTAGGTGAGGATACGCAGTATTTT; CDR3aa: CASRVGEDTQYF
j_gene: TRBJ2-7; abundance: .; d_gene: TRBD1; v_gene: TRBV10-2; CDR3nt: TGCGCCAGCAGTGAGTCGGGACAGGGGAATTGGTACGAGCAGTACTTC; CDR3aa: CASSESGQGNWYEQYF
j_gene: TRBJ1-5; abundance: few; d_gene: .; v_gene: TRBV27; CDR3nt: TGTGCCAGCGGCAATCAGCCCCAGCATTTT; CDR3aa: CASGNQPQHF
j_gene: TRBJ2-2; abundance: few; d_gene: TRBD1; v_gene: TRBV11-2; CDR3nt: TGTGCCAGCAGCGAGACCGGGACAGCGAACACCGGGGAGCTGTTTTTT; CDR3aa: CASSETGTANTGELFF
j_gene: TRBJ1-2; abundance: .; d_gene: TRBD1; v_gene: TRBV7-9; CDR3nt: TGTGCCAGCAGCTTACAGTCAGGGGGTAACTATGGCTACACCTTC; CDR3aa: CASSLQSGGNYGYTF
j_gene: TRBJ1-2; abundance: .; d_gene: .; v_gene: TRBV4-3; CDR3nt: TGCGCCAGCAGCCCCTTCGGGACAACAGAGGGCTACACCTTC; CDR3aa: CASSPFGTTEGYTF
j_gene: TRBJ1-5; abundance: few; d_gene: .; v_gene: TRBV6-8; CDR3nt: TGTGCCAGCAGTTACAAAGGGGGGCTTCAGCCCCAGCATTTT; CDR3aa: CASSYKGGLQPQHF
j_gene: TRBJ1-3; abundance: few; d_gene: .; v_gene: TRBV20-1; CDR3nt: TGCAGTGCTAGAGAAGGGACGAAGGCCTCTGGAAACACCATATATTTT; CDR3aa: CSAREGTKASGNTIYF
j_gene: TRBJ2-1; abundance: few; d_gene: TRBD2; v_gene: TRBV6-6; CDR3nt: TGTGCCAGCAGTTACTCGAAACTAGCGGGCAATGAGCAGTTCTTC; CDR3aa: CASSYSKLAGNEQFF
j_gene: TRBJ1-1; abundance: few; d_gene: .; v_gene: TRBV11-3; CDR3nt: TGTGCCAGCAGCTCGTACAGGAACACTGAAGCTTTCTTT; CDR3aa: CASSSYRNTEAFF
j_gene: TRBJ2-7; abundance: .; d_gene: TRBD2; v_gene: TRBV10-2; CDR3nt: TGCGCCAGCAGCGGGGGGGCCGAAATCCATGAGCAGTACTTC; CDR3aa: CASSGGAEIHEQYF
j_gene: TRBJ2-2; abundance: few; d_gene: TRBD1; v_gene: TRBV11-2; CDR3nt: TGTGCCAGCAGCTTAGACGAGGACAGGGACTGGAACACCGGGGAGCTGTTTTTT; CDR3aa: CASSLDEDRDWNTGELFF